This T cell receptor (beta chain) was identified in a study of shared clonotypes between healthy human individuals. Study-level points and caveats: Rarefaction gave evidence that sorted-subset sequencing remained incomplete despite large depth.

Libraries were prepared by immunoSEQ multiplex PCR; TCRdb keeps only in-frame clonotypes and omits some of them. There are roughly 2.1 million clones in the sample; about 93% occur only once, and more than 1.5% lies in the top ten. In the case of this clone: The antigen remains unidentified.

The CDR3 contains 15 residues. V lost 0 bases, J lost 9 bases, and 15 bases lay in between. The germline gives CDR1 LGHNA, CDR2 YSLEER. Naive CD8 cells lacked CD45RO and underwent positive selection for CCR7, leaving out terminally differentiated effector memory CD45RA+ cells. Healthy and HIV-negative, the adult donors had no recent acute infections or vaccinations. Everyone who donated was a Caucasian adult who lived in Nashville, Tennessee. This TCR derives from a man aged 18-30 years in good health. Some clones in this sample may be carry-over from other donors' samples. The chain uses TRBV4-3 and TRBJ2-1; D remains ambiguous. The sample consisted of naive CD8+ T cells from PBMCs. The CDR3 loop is CASSQDRTPASEQFF. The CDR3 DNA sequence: TGCGCCAGCAGCCAAGATCGTACCCCAGCCAGTGAGCAGTTCTTC.